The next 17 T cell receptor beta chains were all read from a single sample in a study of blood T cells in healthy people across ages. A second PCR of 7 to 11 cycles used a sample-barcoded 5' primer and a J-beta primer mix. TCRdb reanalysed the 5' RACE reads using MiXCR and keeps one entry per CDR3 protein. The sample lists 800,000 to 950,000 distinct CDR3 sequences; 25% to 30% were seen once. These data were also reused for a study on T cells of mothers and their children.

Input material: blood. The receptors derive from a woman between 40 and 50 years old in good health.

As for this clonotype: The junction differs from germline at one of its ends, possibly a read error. The CDR3 DNA reads TGTGCCAGCAGTTACCTGTCAGGGGGCGCCAGGGGCTGCACCTTC. It translates to CASSYLSGGARGCTF. The V call is TRBV6-5, the J call TRBJ1-2; 8 bases map to TRBD1. The CDR3 extends over 15 amino acids. In germline, CDR1 is MNHEY, CDR2 SVGAGI.

The CDR3 DNA sequence: TGCGCCAGCAGCCAAGATTCAAGGACAGCCACTTTCTATGGCTACACCTTC. It yields the protein CASSQDSRTATFYGYTF. The J gene is TRBJ1-2, the V gene TRBV4-3, with a weak D call TRBD1 (6 bases). CDR1 and CDR2 from the germline V gene are LGHNA and YSLEER. The length of the CDR3 is 17 residues. Trimming took 0 bases from V and 4 from J, leaving 18 bases between them.

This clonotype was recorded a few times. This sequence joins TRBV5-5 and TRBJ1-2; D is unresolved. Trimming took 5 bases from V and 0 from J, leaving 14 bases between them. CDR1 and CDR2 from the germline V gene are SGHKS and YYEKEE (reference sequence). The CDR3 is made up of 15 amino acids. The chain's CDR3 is CASSGGGTTNYGYTF. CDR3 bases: TGTGCCAGCAGTGGTGGAGGCACCACTAACTATGGCTACACCTTC.

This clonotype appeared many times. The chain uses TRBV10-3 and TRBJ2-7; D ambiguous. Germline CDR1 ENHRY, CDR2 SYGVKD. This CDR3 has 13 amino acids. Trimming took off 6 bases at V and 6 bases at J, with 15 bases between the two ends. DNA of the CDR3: TGTGCCATCAGGGACCCGAGTCCTCTCGAGCAGTACTTC. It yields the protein CAIRDPSPLEQYF.

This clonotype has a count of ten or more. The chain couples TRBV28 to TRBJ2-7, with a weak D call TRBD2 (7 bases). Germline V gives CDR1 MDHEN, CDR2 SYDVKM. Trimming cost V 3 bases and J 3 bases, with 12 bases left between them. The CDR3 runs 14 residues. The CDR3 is CASSLGGANYEQYF. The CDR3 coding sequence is TGTGCCAGCAGTTTGGGGGGGGCAAACTACGAGCAGTACTTC.

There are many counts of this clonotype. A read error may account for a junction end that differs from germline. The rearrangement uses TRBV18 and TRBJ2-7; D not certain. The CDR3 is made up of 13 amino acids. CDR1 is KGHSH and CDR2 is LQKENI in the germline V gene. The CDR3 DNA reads TGCGCCAGCAGCCCGGGTGTTACCTACGAGCAGTACTTC. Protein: CASSPGVTYEQYF.

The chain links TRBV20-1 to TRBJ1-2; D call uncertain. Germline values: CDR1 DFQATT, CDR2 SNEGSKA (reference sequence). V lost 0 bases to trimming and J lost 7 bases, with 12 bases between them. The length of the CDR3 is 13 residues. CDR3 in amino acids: CSARDFFLAGYTF. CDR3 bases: TGCAGTGCTAGAGATTTCTTCTTGGCTGGCTACACCTTC.

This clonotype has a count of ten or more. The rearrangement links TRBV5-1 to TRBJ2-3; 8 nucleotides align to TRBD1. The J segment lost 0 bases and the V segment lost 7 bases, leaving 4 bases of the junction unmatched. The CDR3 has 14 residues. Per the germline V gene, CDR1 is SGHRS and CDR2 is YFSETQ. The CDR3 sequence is CASGTGLSTDTQYF. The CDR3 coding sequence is TGCGCCAGCGGGACAGGTTTAAGCACAGATACGCAGTATTTT.

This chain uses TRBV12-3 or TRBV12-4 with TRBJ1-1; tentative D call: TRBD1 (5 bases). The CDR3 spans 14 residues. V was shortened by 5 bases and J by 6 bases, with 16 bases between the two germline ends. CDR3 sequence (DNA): TGTGCCAGCAGTCGGGACTCCTCAAAATCTGAAGCTTTCTTT. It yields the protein CASSRDSSKSEAFF.

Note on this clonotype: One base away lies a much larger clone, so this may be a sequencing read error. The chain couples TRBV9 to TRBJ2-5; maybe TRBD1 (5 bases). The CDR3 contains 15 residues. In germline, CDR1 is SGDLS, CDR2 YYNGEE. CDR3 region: CASSVRQNLQETRYF. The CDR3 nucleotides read TGTGCCAGCAGCGTCCGACAGAACCTCCAAGAGACCCGGTACTTC. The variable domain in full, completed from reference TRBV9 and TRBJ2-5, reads DSGVTQTPKHLITATGQRVTLRCSPRSGDLSVYWYQQSLDQGLQFLIQYYNGEERAKGNILERFSAQQFPDLHSELNLSSLELGDSALYFCASSVRQNLQETRYFGPGTRLLVL.

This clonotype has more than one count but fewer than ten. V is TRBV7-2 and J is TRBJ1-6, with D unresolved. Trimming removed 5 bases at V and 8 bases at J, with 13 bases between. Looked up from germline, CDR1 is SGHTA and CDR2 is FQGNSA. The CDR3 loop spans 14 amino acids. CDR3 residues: CASSLGDGDSPLHF. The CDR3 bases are TGTGCCAGCAGCCTGGGAGATGGGGATTCACCCCTCCACTTT. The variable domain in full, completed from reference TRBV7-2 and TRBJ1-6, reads GAGVSQSPSNKVTEKGKDVELRCDPISGHTALYWYRQSLGQGLEFLIYFQGNSAPDKSGLPSDRFSAERTGGSVSTLTIQRTQQEDSAVYLCASSLGDGDSPLHFGNGTRLTVT.

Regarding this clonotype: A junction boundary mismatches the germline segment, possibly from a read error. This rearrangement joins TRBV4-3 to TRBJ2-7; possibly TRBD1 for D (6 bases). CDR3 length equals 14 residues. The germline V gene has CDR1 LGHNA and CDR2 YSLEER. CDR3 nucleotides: TGCGCCAGCAGCCAAGTGACAGGTCCCTACGGGCAGTACTTC. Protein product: CASSQVTGPYGQYF.

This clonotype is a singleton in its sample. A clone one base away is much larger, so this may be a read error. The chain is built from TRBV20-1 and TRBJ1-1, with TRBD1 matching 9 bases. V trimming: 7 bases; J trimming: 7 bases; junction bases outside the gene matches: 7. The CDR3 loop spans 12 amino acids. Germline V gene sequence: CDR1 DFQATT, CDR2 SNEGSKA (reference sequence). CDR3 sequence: CSVWDRVVEAFF. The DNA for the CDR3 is TGCAGTGTCTGGGACAGGGTTGTTGAAGCTTTCTTT.

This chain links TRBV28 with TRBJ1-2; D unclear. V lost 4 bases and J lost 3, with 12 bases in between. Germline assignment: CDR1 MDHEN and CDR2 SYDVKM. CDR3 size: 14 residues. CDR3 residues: CASSSPGRYYGYTF. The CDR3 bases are TGTGCCAGCAGTTCCCCCGGGAGATACTATGGCTACACCTTC.

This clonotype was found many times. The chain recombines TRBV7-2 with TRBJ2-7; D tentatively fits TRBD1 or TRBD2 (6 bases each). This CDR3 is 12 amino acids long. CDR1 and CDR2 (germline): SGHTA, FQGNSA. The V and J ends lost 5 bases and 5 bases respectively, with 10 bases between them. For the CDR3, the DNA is TGTGCCAGCAGCCAAGGGGGGAACGAGCAGTACTTC. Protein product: CASSQGGNEQYF. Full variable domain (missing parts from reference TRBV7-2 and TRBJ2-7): GAGVSQSPSNKVTEKGKDVELRCDPISGHTALYWYRQSLGQGLEFLIYFQGNSAPDKSGLPSDRFSAERTGGSVSTLTIQRTQQEDSAVYLCASSQGGNEQYFGPGTRLTVT.

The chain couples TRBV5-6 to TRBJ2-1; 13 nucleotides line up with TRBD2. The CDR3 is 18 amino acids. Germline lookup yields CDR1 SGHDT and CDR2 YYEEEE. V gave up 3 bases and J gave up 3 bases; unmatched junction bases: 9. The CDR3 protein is CASSSTGLAGVDYNEQFF. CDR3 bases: TGTGCCAGCAGCTCGACAGGACTAGCGGGAGTTGACTACAATGAGCAGTTCTTC.

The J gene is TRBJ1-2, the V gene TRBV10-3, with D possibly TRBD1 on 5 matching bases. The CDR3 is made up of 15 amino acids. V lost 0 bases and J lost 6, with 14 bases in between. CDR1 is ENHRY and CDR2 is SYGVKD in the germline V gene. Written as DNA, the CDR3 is TGTGCCATCAGTGAGTCCAAGCGGGGGAAGGATGGCTACACCTTC. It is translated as CAISESKRGKDGYTF.